Sequencing of this T cell receptor (beta chain) was carried out in a study of blood T cell repertoires in COVID-19. Study summary: Donors in the United States, Italy and Spain gave samples during acute or convalescent COVID-19.

Repertoires were generated with immunoSEQ multiplex PCR, while TCRdb's copy carries only in-frame clones and drops some. Found here are about 76,000 clones, approximately 86% of them singletons; the top ten hold 15% to 20%. The CDR3 is 15 amino acids. Germline V gene sequence: CDR1 LNHDA, CDR2 SQIVND (reference sequence). The junction had 5 bases not matched to a gene; V was cut back by 5 bases and J by 2 bases. This clone has a count of ten or more. The sequenced sample was peripheral blood. V is TRBV19 and J is TRBJ1-4, with 7 bases that match TRBD1. The receptor comes from a human donor in a cohort sampled during active COVID-19. Here the CDR3 DNA reads TGTGCCAGTAGTCAACCCAGGGGGACTAATGAAAAACTGTTTTTT. It is translated as CASSQPRGTNEKLFF. Full variable domain (rest looked up from reference TRBV19 and TRBJ1-4): DGGITQSPKYLFRKEGQNVTLSCEQNLNHDAMYWYRQDPGQGLRLIYYSQIVNDFQKGDIAEGYSVSREKKESFPLTVTSAQKNPTAFYLCASSQPRGTNEKLFFGSGTQLSVL.